Below, one T cell receptor (beta chain) is given with its context. Other DNA sequences in the sample encode the same CDR3. The germline CDR1 and CDR2 sequences are SGHTA and FQGNSA. The CDR3 runs to 12 residues. Trimming stripped 6 bases from V and 9 bases from J, with 12 bases between. The data derive from a study of T cell responses to AZD1222 COVID-19 vaccine. Profiled with immunoSEQ multiplex PCR; TCRdb holds only in-frame clones, not every one. The sample carries 100,000 to 120,000 clones, around nine tenths recorded once. The input for sequencing was peripheral blood, taken on day 0 of AZD1222 vaccination. The gene calls are TRBV7-2 and TRBJ2-1, with D hard to call. This TCR was sampled from an adult in good health. The CDR3 sequence: CASSLDSGEQFF. CDR3 nucleotides: TGTGCCAGCAGTCTAGATTCCGGTGAGCAGTTCTTC.